A selection of T cell receptor beta chains follows, all from one sample in a study of control samples from healthy donors and cancer patients. Libraries were prepared by immunoSEQ multiplex PCR; TCRdb keeps only in-frame clonotypes and omits some of them. The sample holds about 410,000 clones; about 93% are singletons and the top ten take roughly 6.4%. The sample was PBMCs. Source of these receptors: a man aged 35-49 years with head and neck cancer. CDR3s include the opening cysteine and the closing phenylalanine or tryptophan. The order of the fields is D gene, clone size, V gene, J gene, CDR3 length, CDR3 DNA, CDR3 protein. The D gene is left open where the match is weak. Expanded clones are given a class, and other clones once, few, many or no size at all.

D: TRBD2; size: -; V: TRBV25-1; J: TRBJ2-5; length: 16; DNA: TGTGCCAGCAGTGGTATAGCGGGGGGGTACCAAGAGACCCAGTACTTC; CDR3: CASSGIAGGYQETQYF
D: -; size: -; V: TRBV5-1; J: TRBJ1-4; length: 17; DNA: TGCGCCAGCAGCCCCTCTCCCTATCGGGGCCTTAATGAAAAACTGTTTTTT; CDR3: CASSPSPYRGLNEKLFF
D: -; size: -; V: TRBV11-1; J: TRBJ2-5; length: 14; DNA: TGTGCCAGCAGTTCAGGGGGGGACGTGGCTCCCCAGTACTTC; CDR3: CASSSGGDVAPQYF
D: TRBD2; size: once; V: TRBV3-1/TRBV3-2; J: TRBJ2-5; length: 13; DNA: TGTGCCAGCAGCGCGCGGGGGAAAGAGACCCAGTACTTC; CDR3: CASSARGKETQYF
D: -; size: -; V: TRBV24-1; J: TRBJ1-1; length: 13; DNA: TGTGCCACCAGTGATGGAACGAACACTGAAGCTTTCTTT; CDR3: CATSDGTNTEAFF
D: TRBD1; size: -; V: TRBV6-1; J: TRBJ2-6; length: 18; DNA: TGTGCCAGCAGTGAAGATCTGACAGGGAGCTCTGGGGCCAACGTCCTGACTTTC; CDR3: CASSEDLTGSSGANVLTF
D: TRBD1; size: -; V: TRBV5-4; J: TRBJ2-7; length: 17; DNA: TGTGCCAGCAGCTCCCCGTATTCGGGACAGGATGCCTACGAGCAGTACTTC; CDR3: CASSSPYSGQDAYEQYF
D: -; size: -; V: TRBV10-3; J: TRBJ2-5; length: 14; DNA: TGTGCCATCAGTGAGTCTGGTCAGCAAGAGACCCAGTACTTC; CDR3: CAISESGQQETQYF
D: -; size: -; V: TRBV11-2; J: TRBJ2-3; length: 14; DNA: TGTGCCAGCAGCATTACAGGAGGGGGGGATACGCAGTATTTT; CDR3: CASSITGGGDTQYF
D: -; size: -; V: TRBV3-1/TRBV3-2; J: TRBJ2-7; length: 12; DNA: TGTGCCAGCAGCCTCGAAAGGTACGAGCAGTACTTC; CDR3: CASSLERYEQYF
D: -; size: -; V: TRBV7-8; J: TRBJ1-5; length: 17; DNA: TGTGCCAGCAGCTCCTTACTTTACACGGACCCGGGTCAGCCCCAGCATTTT; CDR3: CASSSLLYTDPGQPQHF
D: TRBD1; size: once; V: TRBV15; J: TRBJ1-5; length: 17; DNA: TGTGCCACCAGCAGAGATTTCCGGACAGGGAGTAATCAGCCCCAGCATTTT; CDR3: CATSRDFRTGSNQPQHF
D: -; size: -; V: TRBV5-1; J: TRBJ1-2; length: 14; DNA: TGCGCCAGCAGCCTAGAGACGTCAGGTCCTGGCTACACCTTC; CDR3: CASSLETSGPGYTF
D: TRBD1; size: -; V: TRBV7-9; J: TRBJ1-1; length: 16; DNA: TGTGCCAGCAGCCCTCGGGACAGGGTAAAGCCGGCTGAAGCTTTCTTT; CDR3: CASSPRDRVKPAEAFF
D: TRBD1; size: -; V: TRBV19; J: TRBJ1-1; length: 15; DNA: TGTGCCAGTAGCCCAGGAGGGGGCAGGGTGACTGAAGCTTTCTTT; CDR3: CASSPGGGRVTEAFF
D: TRBD2; size: -; V: TRBV6-5; J: TRBJ2-1; length: 15; DNA: TGTGCCAGCAGTCCCCGGGGGGTAACCGGCAATGAGCAGTTCTTC; CDR3: CASSPRGVTGNEQFF
D: TRBD2; size: -; V: TRBV19; J: TRBJ2-3; length: 16; DNA: TGTGCCAGTAGGAGGACTAGCGGGGGGGCCGGGGATACGCAGTATTTT; CDR3: CASRRTSGGAGDTQYF
D: -; size: -; V: TRBV18; J: TRBJ1-2; length: 15; DNA: TGTGCCAGCTCACCACCGGAACGCAGTCTATATGGCTACACCTTC; CDR3: CASSPPERSLYGYTF
D: TRBD1; size: -; V: TRBV18; J: TRBJ1-3; length: 14; DNA: TGTGCCAGCTCAGAACAGGGGGCTGGAAACACCATATATTTT; CDR3: CASSEQGAGNTIYF
D: TRBD1; size: -; V: TRBV10-3; J: TRBJ2-2; length: 14; DNA: TGTGCCATCAGTGGGGACAGGAACACCGGGGAGCTGTTTTTT; CDR3: CAISGDRNTGELFF
D: -; size: -; V: TRBV6-4; J: TRBJ2-3; length: 15; DNA: TGTGCCAGCAGTGAAGTCGGGGGCCGCACAGATACGCAGTATTTT; CDR3: CASSEVGGRTDTQYF
D: -; size: -; V: TRBV19; J: TRBJ1-6; length: 14; DNA: TGTGCCAGTAGTATAACCGAGAATAATTCACCCCTCCACTTT; CDR3: CASSITENNSPLHF
D: TRBD1; size: few; V: TRBV10-3; J: TRBJ1-5; length: 17; DNA: TGTGCCATCAGTGAGTCGTTGTGGGGACAGGGGAATCAGCCCCAGCATTTT; CDR3: CAISESLWGQGNQPQHF
D: -; size: -; V: TRBV9; J: TRBJ2-5; length: 14; DNA: TGTGCCAGCAGCGGTAGGACCGATAGTGAGACCCAGTACTTC; CDR3: CASSGRTDSETQYF
D: -; size: -; V: TRBV25-1; J: TRBJ2-1; length: 12; DNA: TGTGCCAGCAGCCCAAGCGGGAATGAGCAGTTCTTC; CDR3: CASSPSGNEQFF
D: -; size: -; V: TRBV6-5; J: TRBJ2-7; length: 13; DNA: TGTGCCAGCAGTCCCCCGGGGGGCCACGAGCAGTACTTC; CDR3: CASSPPGGHEQYF
D: TRBD2; size: -; V: TRBV28; J: TRBJ2-5; length: 15; DNA: TGTGCCAGCAGTTCCCCAACCTTACTAGCGGGGGCCCAGTACTTC; CDR3: CASSSPTLLAGAQYF
D: -; size: -; V: TRBV28; J: TRBJ1-4; length: 14; DNA: TGTGCCAGCAGTTTATCGAGCAGACGAGAAAAACTGTTTTTT; CDR3: CASSLSSRREKLFF
D: TRBD2; size: -; V: TRBV27; J: TRBJ2-1; length: 16; DNA: TGTGCCAGCAGTTTACCCGGGGGGAGCTCCTACAATGAGCAGTTCTTC; CDR3: CASSLPGGSSYNEQFF
D: -; size: -; V: TRBV9; J: TRBJ2-3; length: 15; DNA: TGTGCCAGCAGCCCCTCCACGGGGACCACAGATACGCAGTATTTT; CDR3: CASSPSTGTTDTQYF
D: -; size: -; V: TRBV15; J: TRBJ1-2; length: 14; DNA: TGTGCCACCAGCAGAGATCAACGAAGCTATGGCTACACCTTC; CDR3: CATSRDQRSYGYTF
D: -; size: -; V: TRBV3-1/TRBV3-2; J: TRBJ2-7; length: 14; DNA: TGTGCCAGCAGCCAAGGAGCTACAGGGCACGAGCAGTACTTC; CDR3: CASSQGATGHEQYF
D: -; size: once; V: TRBV5-4; J: TRBJ2-7; length: 13; DNA: TGTGCCAGCAGCAGGGCATGGGGCTACGAGCAGTACTTC; CDR3: CASSRAWGYEQYF
D: TRBD1; size: -; V: TRBV6-5; J: TRBJ1-5; length: 14; DNA: TGTGCCAGCAGCGACAGGGAACGGATCCAGCCCCAGCATTTT; CDR3: CASSDRERIQPQHF
D: -; size: -; V: TRBV6-2/TRBV6-3; J: TRBJ2-7; length: 15; DNA: TGTGCCAGCAGTTATGGGGGATGGTTTTCCTACGAGCAGTACTTC; CDR3: CASSYGGWFSYEQYF
D: -; size: few; V: TRBV28; J: TRBJ1-4; length: 14; DNA: TGTGCCAGCAGTAAGACAGGAGGTAAAGAAAAACTGTTTTTT; CDR3: CASSKTGGKEKLFF
D: -; size: -; V: TRBV30; J: TRBJ1-1; length: 13; DNA: TGTGCCTGGAGTTGGGGAGAGGGAACTGAAGCTTTCTTT; CDR3: CAWSWGEGTEAFF
D: -; size: -; V: TRBV6-5; J: TRBJ1-1; length: 13; DNA: TGTGCCAGCACCAACTGGGCCGACACTGAAGCTTTCTTT; CDR3: CASTNWADTEAFF
D: TRBD1; size: -; V: TRBV7-2; J: TRBJ2-7; length: 15; DNA: TGTGCCAGCAGCTTGCGACAGGGGGCTCTATACGAGCAGTACTTC; CDR3: CASSLRQGALYEQYF
D: -; size: -; V: TRBV27; J: TRBJ1-5; length: 14; DNA: TGTGCCAGCAGATCAGGGGTGGGAAATCAGCCCCAGCATTTT; CDR3: CASRSGVGNQPQHF
D: -; size: -; V: TRBV20-1; J: TRBJ2-3; length: 10; DNA: TGCAGTGCTAGAGTAGATACGCAGTATTTT; CDR3: CSARVDTQYF
D: -; size: few; V: TRBV9; J: TRBJ2-5; length: 16; DNA: TGTGCCAGCAGCGCCCCCCCCGGGACGGACCAAGAGACCCAGTACTTC; CDR3: CASSAPPGTDQETQYF
D: TRBD2; size: -; V: TRBV4-2; J: TRBJ2-2; length: 18; DNA: TGTGCCAGCAGACCCGGGACTAGCGGGAGATCGTTTACCGGGGAGCTGTTTTTT; CDR3: CASRPGTSGRSFTGELFF
D: -; size: -; V: TRBV6-6; J: TRBJ2-1; length: 12; DNA: TGTGCCAGTAGGAGGACAGAAACAGAGCAGTTCTTC; CDR3: CASRRTETEQFF
D: -; size: -; V: TRBV6-5; J: TRBJ1-4; length: 15; DNA: TGTGCCAGCAGTCCGTCGACAGCAACTAATGAAAAACTGTTTTTT; CDR3: CASSPSTATNEKLFF
D: TRBD1; size: -; V: TRBV6-2/TRBV6-3; J: TRBJ1-1; length: 15; DNA: TGTGCCAGCAGTTACTCGAACAGGGGGGGTTCTGAAGCTTTCTTT; CDR3: CASSYSNRGGSEAFF
D: TRBD1; size: -; V: TRBV18; J: TRBJ2-2; length: 16; DNA: TGTGCCAGCTCACCAGAGACAGGGGGCAACACCGGGGAGCTGTTTTTT; CDR3: CASSPETGGNTGELFF
D: TRBD1; size: once; V: TRBV2; J: TRBJ2-5; length: 15; DNA: TGTGCCAGCAGTGATGTGAAAGGGGGCGCAGAGACCCAGTACTTC; CDR3: CASSDVKGGAETQYF